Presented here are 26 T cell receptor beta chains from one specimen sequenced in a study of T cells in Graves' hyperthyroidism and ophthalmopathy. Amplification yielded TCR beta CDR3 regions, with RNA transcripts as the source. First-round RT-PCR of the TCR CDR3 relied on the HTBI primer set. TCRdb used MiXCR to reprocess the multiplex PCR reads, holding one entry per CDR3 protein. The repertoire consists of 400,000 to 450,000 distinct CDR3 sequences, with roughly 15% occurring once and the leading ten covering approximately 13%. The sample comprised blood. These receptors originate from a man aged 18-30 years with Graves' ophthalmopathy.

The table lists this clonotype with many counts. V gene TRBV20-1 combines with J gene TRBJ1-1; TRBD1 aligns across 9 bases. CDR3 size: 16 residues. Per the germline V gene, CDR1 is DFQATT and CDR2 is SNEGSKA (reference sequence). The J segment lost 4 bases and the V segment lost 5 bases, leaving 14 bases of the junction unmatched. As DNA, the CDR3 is TGCAGTGCTGACACGATAGAACAGGGGGCGATCACTGAAGCTTTCTTT. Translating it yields CSADTIEQGAITEAFF.

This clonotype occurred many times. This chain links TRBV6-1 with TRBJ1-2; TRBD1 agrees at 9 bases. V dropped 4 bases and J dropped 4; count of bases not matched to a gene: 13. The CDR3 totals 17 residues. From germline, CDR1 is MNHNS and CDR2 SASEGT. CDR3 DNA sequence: TGTGCCAGCAGTGTACAGGGGGCGAACCTCGATTTCTATGGCTACACCTTC. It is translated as CASSVQGANLDFYGYTF.

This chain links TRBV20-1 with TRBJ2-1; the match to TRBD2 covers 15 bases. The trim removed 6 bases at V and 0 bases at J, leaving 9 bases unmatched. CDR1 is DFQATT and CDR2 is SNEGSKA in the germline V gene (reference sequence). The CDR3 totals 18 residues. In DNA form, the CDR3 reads TGCAGTGCCAAGGGACTAGCGGGAGGCCAGAGCTCCTACAATGAGCAGTTCTTC. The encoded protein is CSAKGLAGGQSSYNEQFF.

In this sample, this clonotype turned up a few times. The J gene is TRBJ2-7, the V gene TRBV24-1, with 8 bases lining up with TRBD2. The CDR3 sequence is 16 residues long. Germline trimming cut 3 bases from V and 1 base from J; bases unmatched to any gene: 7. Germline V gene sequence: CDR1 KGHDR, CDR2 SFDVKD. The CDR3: CATSDPRGGLSYEQYF. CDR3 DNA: TGTGCCACCAGTGATCCCCGGGGGGGACTTTCCTACGAGCAGTACTTC.

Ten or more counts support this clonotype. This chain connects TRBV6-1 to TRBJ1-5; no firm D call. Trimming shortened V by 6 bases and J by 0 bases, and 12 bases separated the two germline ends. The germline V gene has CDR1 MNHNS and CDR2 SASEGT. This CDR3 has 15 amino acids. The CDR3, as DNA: TGTGCCAGCAGACCTAGGGCGAATAGCAATCAGCCCCAGCATTTT. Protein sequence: CASRPRANSNQPQHF.

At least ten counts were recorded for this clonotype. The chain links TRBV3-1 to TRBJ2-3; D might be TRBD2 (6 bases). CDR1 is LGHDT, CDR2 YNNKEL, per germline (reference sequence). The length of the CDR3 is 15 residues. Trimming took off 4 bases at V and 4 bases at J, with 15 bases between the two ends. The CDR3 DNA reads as TGTGCCAGCAGCCCAGTCGGCGGGGCGGCAGATACGCAGTATTTT. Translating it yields CASSPVGGAADTQYF.

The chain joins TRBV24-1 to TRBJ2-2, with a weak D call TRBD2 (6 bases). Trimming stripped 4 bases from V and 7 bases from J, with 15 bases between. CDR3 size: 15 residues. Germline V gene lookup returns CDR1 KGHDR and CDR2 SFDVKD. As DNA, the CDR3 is TGTGCCACCAGTGACCCGGTGGAGGGCGGCGGGGAGCTGTTTTTT. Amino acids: CATSDPVEGGGELFF.

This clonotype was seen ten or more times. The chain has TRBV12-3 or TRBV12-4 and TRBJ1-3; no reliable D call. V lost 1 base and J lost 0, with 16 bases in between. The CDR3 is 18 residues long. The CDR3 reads CASSLDGRPWSSGNTIYF. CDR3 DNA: TGTGCCAGCAGTTTAGACGGCCGACCTTGGAGCTCTGGAAACACCATATATTTT.

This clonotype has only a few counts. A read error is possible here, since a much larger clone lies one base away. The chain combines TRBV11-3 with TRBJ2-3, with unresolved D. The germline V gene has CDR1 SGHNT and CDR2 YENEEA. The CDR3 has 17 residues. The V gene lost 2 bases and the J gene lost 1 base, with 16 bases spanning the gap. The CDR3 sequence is CASSLKPSTYGTDTQYF. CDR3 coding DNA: TGTGCCAGCAGCTTAAAGCCCAGCACTTACGGCACAGATACGCAGTATTTT.

The DNA of the CDR3 is TGTGCCAGTAGTACTCGGGGGGGCACCTACAATGAGCAGTTCTTC. This codes for CASSTRGGTYNEQFF. V gene TRBV19 combines with J gene TRBJ2-1; TRBD2 matches 8 bases. Germline V lookup: CDR1 LNHDA, CDR2 SQIVND (reference sequence). The CDR3 runs to 15 residues. The trim removed 4 bases at V and 2 bases at J, leaving 4 bases unmatched.

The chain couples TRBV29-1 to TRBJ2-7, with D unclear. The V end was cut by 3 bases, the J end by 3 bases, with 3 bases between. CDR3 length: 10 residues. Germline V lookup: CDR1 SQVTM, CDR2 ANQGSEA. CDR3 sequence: CSVDFYEQYF. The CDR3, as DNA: TGCAGCGTTGACTTCTACGAGCAGTACTTC.

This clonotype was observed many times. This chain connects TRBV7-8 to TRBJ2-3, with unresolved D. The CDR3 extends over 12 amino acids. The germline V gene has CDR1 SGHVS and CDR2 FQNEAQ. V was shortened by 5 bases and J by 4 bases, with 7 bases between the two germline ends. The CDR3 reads CASSLNSDTQYF. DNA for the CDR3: TGTGCCAGCAGCCTGAATTCAGATACGCAGTATTTT.

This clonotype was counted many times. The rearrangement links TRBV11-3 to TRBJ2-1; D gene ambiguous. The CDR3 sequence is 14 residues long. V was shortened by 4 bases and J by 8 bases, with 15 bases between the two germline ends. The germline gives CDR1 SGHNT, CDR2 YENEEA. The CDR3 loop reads CASSSPRFAHEQFF. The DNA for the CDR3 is TGTGCCAGCAGCTCGCCGCGTTTTGCTCATGAGCAGTTCTTC.

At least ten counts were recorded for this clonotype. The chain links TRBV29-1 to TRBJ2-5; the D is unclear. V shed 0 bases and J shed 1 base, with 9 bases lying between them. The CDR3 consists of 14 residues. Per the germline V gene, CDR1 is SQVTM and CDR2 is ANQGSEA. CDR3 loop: CSVEDRLGQETQYF. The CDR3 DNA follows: TGCAGCGTTGAAGATCGCCTAGGCCAAGAGACCCAGTACTTC.

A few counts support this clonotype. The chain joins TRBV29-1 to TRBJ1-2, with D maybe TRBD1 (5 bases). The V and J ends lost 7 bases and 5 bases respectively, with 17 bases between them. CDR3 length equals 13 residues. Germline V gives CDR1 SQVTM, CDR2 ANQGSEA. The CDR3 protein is CSATGGTGYGYTF. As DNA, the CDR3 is TGCAGCGCAACGGGGGGGACGGGGTATGGCTACACCTTC. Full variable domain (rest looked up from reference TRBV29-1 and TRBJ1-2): SAVISQKPSRDICQRGTSLTIQCQVDSQVTMMFWYRQQPGQSLTLIATANQGSEATYESGFVIDKFPISRPNLTFSTLTVSNMSPEDSSIYLCSATGGTGYGYTFGSGTRLTVV.

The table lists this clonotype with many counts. The CDR3 region has the DNA TGTGCCAGCAGCCCGGGACGGGCCTACGAGCAGTACTTC. It encodes CASSPGRAYEQYF. The genes are TRBV16 and TRBJ2-7; D tentatively reads TRBD1 or TRBD2 (5 bases each). Germline loops: CDR1 KGHSY, CDR2 FQNENV. This CDR3 spans 13 amino acids. The V end was cut by 4 bases, the J end by 2 bases, with 9 bases between.

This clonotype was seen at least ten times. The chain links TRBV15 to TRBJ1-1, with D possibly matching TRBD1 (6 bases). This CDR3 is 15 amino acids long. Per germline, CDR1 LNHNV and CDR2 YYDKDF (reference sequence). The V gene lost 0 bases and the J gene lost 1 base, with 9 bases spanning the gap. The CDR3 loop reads CATSRDGTPNTEAFF. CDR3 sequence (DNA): TGTGCCACCAGCAGAGATGGGACACCGAACACTGAAGCTTTCTTT.

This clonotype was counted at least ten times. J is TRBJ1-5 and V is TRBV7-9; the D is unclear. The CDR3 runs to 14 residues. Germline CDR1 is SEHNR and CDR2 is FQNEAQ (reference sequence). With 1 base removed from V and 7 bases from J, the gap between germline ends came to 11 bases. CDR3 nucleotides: TGTGCCAGCAGCTTAGAGCAGGACGGACAGCCCCAGCATTTT. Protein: CASSLEQDGQPQHF.

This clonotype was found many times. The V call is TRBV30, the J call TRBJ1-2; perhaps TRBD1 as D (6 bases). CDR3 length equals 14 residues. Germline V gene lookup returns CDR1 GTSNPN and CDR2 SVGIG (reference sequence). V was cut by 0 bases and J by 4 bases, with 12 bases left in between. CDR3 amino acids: CAWSVGGSSYGYTF. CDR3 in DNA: TGTGCCTGGAGTGTAGGGGGATCAAGCTATGGCTACACCTTC. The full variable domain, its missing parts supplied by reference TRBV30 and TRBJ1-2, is SQTIHQWPATLVQPVGSPLSLECTVEGTSNPNLYWYRQAAGRGLQLLFYSVGIGQISSEVPQNLSASRPQDRQFILSSKKLLLSDSGFYLCAWSVGGSSYGYTFGSGTRLTVV.

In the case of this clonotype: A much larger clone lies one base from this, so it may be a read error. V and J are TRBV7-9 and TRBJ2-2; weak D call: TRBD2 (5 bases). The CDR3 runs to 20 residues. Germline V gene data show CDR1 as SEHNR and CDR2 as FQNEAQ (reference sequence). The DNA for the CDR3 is TGTGCCAGCAGCTTAGAAATCGGGCGAGGCGGACCCGCGAACACCGGGAAGCTGTTTTTT. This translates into CASSLEIGRGGPANTGKLFF.

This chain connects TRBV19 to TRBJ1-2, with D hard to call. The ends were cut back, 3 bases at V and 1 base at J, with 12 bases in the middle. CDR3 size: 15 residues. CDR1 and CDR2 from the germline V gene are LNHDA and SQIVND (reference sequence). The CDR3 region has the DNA TGTGCCAGTAGTATCACCGGGATAGATAACTATGGCTACACCTTC. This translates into CASSITGIDNYGYTF.

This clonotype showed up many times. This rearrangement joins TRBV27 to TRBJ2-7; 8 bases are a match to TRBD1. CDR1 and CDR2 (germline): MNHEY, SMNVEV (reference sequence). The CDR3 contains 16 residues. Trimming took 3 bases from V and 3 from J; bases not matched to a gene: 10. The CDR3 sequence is CASSLDRDPPYYEQYF. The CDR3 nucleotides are TGTGCCAGCAGTTTGGACAGGGATCCCCCCTACTACGAGCAGTACTTC.

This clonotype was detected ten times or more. This chain's CDR3 is CSATIRDRGYGYTF. The CDR3 nucleotides read TGCAGTGCAACGATTCGGGACAGGGGGTATGGCTACACCTTC. The chain employs TRBV20-1 and TRBJ1-2; 11 bases are a match to TRBD1. The germline gives CDR1 DFQATT, CDR2 SNEGSKA (reference sequence). Unmatched junction bases numbered 8, after V lost 6 bases and J lost 5 bases. CDR3 length equals 14 residues.

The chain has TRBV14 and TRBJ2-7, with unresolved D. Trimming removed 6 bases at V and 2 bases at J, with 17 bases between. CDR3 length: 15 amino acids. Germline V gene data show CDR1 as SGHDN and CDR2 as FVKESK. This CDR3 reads CASSPAAFLTYEQYF. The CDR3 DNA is TGTGCCAGCAGTCCCGCCGCATTTTTGACCTACGAGCAGTACTTC.

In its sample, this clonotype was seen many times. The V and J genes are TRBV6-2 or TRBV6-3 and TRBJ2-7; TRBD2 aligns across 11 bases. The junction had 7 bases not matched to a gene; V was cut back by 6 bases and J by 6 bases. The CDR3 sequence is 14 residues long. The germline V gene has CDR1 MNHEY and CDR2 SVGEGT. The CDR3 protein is CASSRTSGPLEQYF. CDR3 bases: TGTGCCAGCAGCCGGACTAGCGGGCCGCTCGAGCAGTACTTC.

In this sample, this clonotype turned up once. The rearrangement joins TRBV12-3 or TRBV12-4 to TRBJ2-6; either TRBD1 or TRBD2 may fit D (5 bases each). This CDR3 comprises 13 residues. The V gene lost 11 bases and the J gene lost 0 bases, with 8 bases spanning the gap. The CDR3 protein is CAWGNSGANVLTF. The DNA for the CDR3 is TGTGCCTGGGGGAACTCTGGGGCCAACGTCCTGACTTTC.